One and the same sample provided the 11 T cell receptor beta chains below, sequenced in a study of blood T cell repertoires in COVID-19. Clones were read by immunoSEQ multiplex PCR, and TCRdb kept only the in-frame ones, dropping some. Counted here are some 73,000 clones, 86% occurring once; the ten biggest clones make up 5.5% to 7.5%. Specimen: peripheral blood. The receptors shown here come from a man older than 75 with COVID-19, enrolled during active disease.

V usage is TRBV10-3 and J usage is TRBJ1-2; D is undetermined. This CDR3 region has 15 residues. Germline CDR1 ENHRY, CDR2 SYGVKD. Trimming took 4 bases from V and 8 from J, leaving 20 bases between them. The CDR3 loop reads CAISVEPGRAEGYTF. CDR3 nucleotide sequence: TGTGCCATCAGTGTGGAACCCGGGCGGGCGGAGGGCTACACCTTC.

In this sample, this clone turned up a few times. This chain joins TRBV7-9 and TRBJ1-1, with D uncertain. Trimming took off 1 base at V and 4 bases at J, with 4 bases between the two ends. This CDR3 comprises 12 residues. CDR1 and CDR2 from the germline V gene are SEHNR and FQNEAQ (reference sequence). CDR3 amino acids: CASSLGSTEAFF. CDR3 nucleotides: TGTGCCAGCAGCTTAGGCAGCACTGAAGCTTTCTTT.

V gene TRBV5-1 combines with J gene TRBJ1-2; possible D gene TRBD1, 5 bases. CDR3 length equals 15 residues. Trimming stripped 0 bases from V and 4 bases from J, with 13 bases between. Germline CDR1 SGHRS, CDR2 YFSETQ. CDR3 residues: CASSLEARAIYGYTF. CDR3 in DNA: TGCGCCAGCAGCTTGGAAGCCAGGGCGATCTATGGCTACACCTTC. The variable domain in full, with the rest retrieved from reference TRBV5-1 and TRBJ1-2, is KAGVTQTPRYLIKTRGQQVTLSCSPISGHRSVSWYQQTPGQGLQFLFEYFSETQRNKGNFPGRFSGRQFSNSRSEMNVSTLELGDSALYLCASSLEARAIYGYTFGSGTRLTVV.

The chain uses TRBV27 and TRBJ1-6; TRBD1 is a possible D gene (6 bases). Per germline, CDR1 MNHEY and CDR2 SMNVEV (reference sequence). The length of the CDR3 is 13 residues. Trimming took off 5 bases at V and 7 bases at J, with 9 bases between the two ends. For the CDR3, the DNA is TGTGCCAGCAGTATCGACAGGAATTCACCCCTCCACTTT. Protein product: CASSIDRNSPLHF.

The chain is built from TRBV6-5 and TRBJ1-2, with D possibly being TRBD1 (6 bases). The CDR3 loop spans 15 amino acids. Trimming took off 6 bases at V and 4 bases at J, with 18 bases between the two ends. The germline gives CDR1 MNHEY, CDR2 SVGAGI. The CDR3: CASRSSGAPTYGYTF. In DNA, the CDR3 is TGTGCCAGCAGGTCTTCAGGGGCACCTACCTATGGCTACACCTTC.

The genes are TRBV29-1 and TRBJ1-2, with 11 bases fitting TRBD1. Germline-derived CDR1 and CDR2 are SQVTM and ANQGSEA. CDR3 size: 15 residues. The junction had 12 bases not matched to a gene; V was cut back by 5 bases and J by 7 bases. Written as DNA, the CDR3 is TGCAGCGTTCTAGCCTGGGGACAGGGGGAGGGTGGCTACACCTTC. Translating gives CSVLAWGQGEGGYTF.

DNA of the CDR3: TGTGCCAGCAGCATCCGGACAGGACAGGGGTTTCATTCACCCCTCCACTTT. The encoded protein is CASSIRTGQGFHSPLHF. The chain has TRBV13 and TRBJ1-6, with TRBD1 matching 9 bases. The V segment lost 5 bases and the J segment 8 bases; nucleotides outside the gene matches: 13. Germline CDR1 is PRHDT and CDR2 is FYEKMQ (reference sequence). CDR3 length: 17 residues.

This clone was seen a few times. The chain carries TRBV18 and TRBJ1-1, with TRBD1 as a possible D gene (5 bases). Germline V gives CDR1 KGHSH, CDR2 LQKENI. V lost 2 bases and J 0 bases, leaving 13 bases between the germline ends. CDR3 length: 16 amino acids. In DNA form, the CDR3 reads TGTGCCAGCTCACCAGTCCAAGTGACAGTGAACACTGAAGCTTTCTTT. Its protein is CASSPVQVTVNTEAFF.

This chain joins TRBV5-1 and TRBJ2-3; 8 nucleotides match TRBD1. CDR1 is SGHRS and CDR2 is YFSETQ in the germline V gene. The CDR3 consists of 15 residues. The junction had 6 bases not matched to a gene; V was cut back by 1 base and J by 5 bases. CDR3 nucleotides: TGCGCCAGCAGCTTGATGACAGGGGCGGGAGATACGCAGTATTTT. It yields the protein CASSLMTGAGDTQYF.

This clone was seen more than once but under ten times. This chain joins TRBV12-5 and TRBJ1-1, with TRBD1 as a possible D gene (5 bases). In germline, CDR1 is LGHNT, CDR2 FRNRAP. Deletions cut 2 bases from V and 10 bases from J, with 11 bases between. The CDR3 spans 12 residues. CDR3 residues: CASGLIPGRAFF. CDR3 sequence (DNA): TGTGCTAGTGGTTTGATTCCAGGGCGAGCTTTCTTT. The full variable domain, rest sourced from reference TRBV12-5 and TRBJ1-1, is DARVTQTPRHKVTEMGQEVTMRCQPILGHNTVFWYRQTMMQGLELLAYFRNRAPLDDSGMPKDRFSAEMPDATLATLKIQPSEPRDSAVYFCASGLIPGRAFFGQGTRLTVV.

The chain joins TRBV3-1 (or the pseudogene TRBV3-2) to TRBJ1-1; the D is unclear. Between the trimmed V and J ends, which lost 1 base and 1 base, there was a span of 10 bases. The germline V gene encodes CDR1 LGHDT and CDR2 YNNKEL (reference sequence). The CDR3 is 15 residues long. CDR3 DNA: TGTGCCAGCAGCCAAGGCGGGTTGAGGAACACTGAAGCTTTCTTT. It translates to CASSQGGLRNTEAFF.